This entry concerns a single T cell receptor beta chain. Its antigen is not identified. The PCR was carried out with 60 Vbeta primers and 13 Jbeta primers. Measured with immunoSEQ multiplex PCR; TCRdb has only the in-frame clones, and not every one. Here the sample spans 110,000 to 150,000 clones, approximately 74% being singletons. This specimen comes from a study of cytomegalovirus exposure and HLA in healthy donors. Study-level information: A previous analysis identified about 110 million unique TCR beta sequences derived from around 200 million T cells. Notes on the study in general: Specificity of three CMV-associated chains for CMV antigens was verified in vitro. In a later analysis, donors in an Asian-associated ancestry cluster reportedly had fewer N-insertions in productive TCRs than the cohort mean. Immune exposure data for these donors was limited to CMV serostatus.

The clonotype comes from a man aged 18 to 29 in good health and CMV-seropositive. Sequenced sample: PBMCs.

The CDR3 sequence: CASSLASLDLYNEQFF. DNA of the CDR3: TGTGCCAGCAGCTTAGCGAGTCTGGACTTGTACAATGAGCAGTTCTTC. This chain connects TRBV11-2 to TRBJ2-1; TRBD2 is a possible D gene (5 bases). Germline loops: CDR1 SGHAT, CDR2 FQNNGV. The CDR3 length is 16 residues. Between the trimmed V and J ends, which lost 1 base and 4 bases, there was a span of 14 bases.